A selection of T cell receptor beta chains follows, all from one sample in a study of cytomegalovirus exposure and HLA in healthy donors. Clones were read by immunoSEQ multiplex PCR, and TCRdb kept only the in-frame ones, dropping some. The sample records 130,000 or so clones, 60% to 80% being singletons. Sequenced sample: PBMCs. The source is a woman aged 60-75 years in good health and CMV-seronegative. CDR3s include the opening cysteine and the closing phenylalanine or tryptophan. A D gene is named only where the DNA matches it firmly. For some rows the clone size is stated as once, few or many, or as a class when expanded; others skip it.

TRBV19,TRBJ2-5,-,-,TGTGCCAGTCGGCAGGGAACTTGGGAGACCCAGTACTTC,CASRQGTWETQYF
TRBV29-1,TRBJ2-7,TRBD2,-,TGCCAGACAGCGGGACCCGACCACGAGCAGTACTTC,CQTAGPDHEQYF
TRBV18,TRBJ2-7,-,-,TGTGCCAGCTCATTGACAGGTGCCTACGAGCAGTACTTC,CASSLTGAYEQYF
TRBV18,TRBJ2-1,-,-,TGTGCCAGCTCATCCACTAACGTACTAGTTGGTGAGCAGTTCTTC,CASSSTNVLVGEQFF
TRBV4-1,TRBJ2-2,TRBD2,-,TGCGCCAGCAGCCAAAGCCTAGCGGCTACGACACACACCGGGGAGCTGTTTTTT,CASSQSLAATTHTGELFF
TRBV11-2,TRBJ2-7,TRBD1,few,TGTGCCAGCAGCTTCAGAACCCCGGGACAGGGGGACTCCTACGAGCAGTACTTC,CASSFRTPGQGDSYEQYF
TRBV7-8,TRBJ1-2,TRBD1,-,TGTGCCAGCAGCGCGGGACAGACTCTCTTCTATGGCTACACCTTC,CASSAGQTLFYGYTF
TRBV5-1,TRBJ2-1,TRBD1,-,TGCGCCAGCAGCTTGAAGCTCCAGGGGGTATACAATGAGCAGTTCTTC,CASSLKLQGVYNEQFF
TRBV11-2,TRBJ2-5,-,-,TGTGCCAGCAGCGTCAACCAAGAGACCCAGTACTTC,CASSVNQETQYF
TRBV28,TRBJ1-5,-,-,TGTGCCAGCACCCCCGACCTGGGGCCAGATCAGCCCCAGCATTTT,CASTPDLGPDQPQHF
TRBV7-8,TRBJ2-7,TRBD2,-,TGTGCCAGCAGCTTAATCCCCCGGGGCGGGAGTACCTACGAGCAGTACTTC,CASSLIPRGGSTYEQYF
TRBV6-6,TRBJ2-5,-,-,TGTGCCAGAGGGGGTTGCCAAGAGACCCAGTACTTC,CARGGCQETQYF
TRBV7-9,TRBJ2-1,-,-,TGTGCCAGCAGCCCAGGCCTGGACTACAATTACAATGAGCAGTTCTTC,CASSPGLDYNYNEQFF
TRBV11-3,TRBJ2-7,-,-,TGTGCCAGCAGCTTAGCGGGAGCAGGCGAGCAGTACTTC,CASSLAGAGEQYF
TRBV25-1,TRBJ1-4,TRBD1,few,TGTGCCAGCAGTGGGGACAGGGGGACTAATGAAAAACTGTTTTTT,CASSGDRGTNEKLFF
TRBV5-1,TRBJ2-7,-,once,TGCGCCAGCCCCCCCAAGAGGTCCAGGGTCAACGAGCAGTACTTC,CASPPKRSRVNEQYF
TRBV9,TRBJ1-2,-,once,TGTGCCAGCAGCGTAGATAATAACTATGGCTACACCTTC,CASSVDNNYGYTF
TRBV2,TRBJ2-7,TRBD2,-,TGTGCCAGCAAGCGGGAGGGTCCCTACGAGCAGTACTTC,CASKREGPYEQYF
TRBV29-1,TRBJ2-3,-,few,TGCAGCGTTGCTATGAACAGGGAGACAGATACGCAGTATTTT,CSVAMNRETDTQYF
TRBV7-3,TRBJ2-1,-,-,TGTGCCAGCAGCGGGAGCTTGGGGTCCTACAATGAGCAGTTCTTC,CASSGSLGSYNEQFF
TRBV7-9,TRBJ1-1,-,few,TGTGCCAGCAGACTGACACTGAGGGACACTGAAGCTTTCTTT,CASRLTLRDTEAFF
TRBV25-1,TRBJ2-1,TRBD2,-,TGTGCCAGCAATCTAGCGGGGGGTAACAATGAGCAGTTCTTC,CASNLAGGNNEQFF
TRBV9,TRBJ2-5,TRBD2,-,TGTGCCAGCAGCGTAGGAGTAGCGGGAGGTCAAGAGACCCAGTACTTC,CASSVGVAGGQETQYF
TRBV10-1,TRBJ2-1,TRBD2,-,TGCGCCAGTGGGTCAGCGGGGGGCTCCAATGAGCAGTTCTTC,CASGSAGGSNEQFF
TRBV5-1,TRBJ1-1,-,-,TGCGCCAGCAGCATGGCAGTGAACACTGAAGCTTTCTTT,CASSMAVNTEAFF
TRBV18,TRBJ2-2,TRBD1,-,TGTGCCAGCTCACCACAGACAGGGGAGCCCGGGGAGCTGTTTTTT,CASSPQTGEPGELFF
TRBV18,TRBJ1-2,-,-,TGTGCCAGCTCACCGCGCAGGGGTTGGGATGGCTATGGCTACACCTTC,CASSPRRGWDGYGYTF
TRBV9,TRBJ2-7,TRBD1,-,TGTGCCAGCAATCCCGGGACAGGGGAAAGCTCCTACGAGCAGTACTTC,CASNPGTGESSYEQYF
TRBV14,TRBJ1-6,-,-,TGTGCCAGCAGCCAAGTAGGAGGGAGGAATTCACCCCTCCACTTT,CASSQVGGRNSPLHF
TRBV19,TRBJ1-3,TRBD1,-,TGTGCCAGTAGTATCCCACAGGGGAAGATACTTGCCGGAAACACCATATATTTT,CASSIPQGKILAGNTIYF
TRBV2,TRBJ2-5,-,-,TGTGCCAGCAGGAGGGGGGGACAGGCTGCTGAGACCCAGTACTTC,CASRRGGQAAETQYF
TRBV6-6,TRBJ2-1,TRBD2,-,TGTGCCAGCAGTGTACAACTAGCGGGAGGTCCTCATGAGCAGTTCTTC,CASSVQLAGGPHEQFF
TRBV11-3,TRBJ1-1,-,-,TGTGCCAGCAGCTTAGAAAGAGACACTGAAGCTTTCTTT,CASSLERDTEAFF
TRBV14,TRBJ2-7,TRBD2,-,TGTGCCAGCAGCCAAGTCAAACTAGCGGCCTACGAGCAGTACTTC,CASSQVKLAAYEQYF
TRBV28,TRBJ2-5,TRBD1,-,TGTGCCAGCAGTGGACAGGGGGCGGTGGAAGAGACCCAGTACTTC,CASSGQGAVEETQYF
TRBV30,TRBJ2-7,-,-,TGTGCCTGGAGTAGGGAGAGCCTCACCTCCTACGAGCAGTACTTC,CAWSRESLTSYEQYF
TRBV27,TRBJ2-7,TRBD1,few,TGTGCCAGCAGTCCTCTCTTCGGGACAGGGTTGGGTTCACTCTACGAGCAGTACTTC,CASSPLFGTGLGSLYEQYF
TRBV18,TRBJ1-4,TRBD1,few,TGTGCCAGCTCACCAACGGCGGGACAGAGTAATGAAAAACTGTTTTTT,CASSPTAGQSNEKLFF
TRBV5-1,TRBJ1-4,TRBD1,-,TGCGCCAGCAGCCCACAAGGACAGGTGGGTGAAAAACTGTTTTTT,CASSPQGQVGEKLFF
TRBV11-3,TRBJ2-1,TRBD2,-,TGTGCCAGCAGCTCTGAGCGGGGGGCTGAGCAGTTCTTC,CASSSERGAEQFF
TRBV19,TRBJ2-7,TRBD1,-,TGTGCCAGTAGTATCAGGACAGGGGGCGGATACGAGCAGTACTTC,CASSIRTGGGYEQYF
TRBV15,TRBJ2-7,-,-,TGTGCCACCAGCAGGCCTTTCAGTGGGCGCACCTACGAGCAGTACTTC,CATSRPFSGRTYEQYF
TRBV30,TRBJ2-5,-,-,TGTGCCTGGAGTGTATGGGGAGGCGAGACCCAGTACTTC,CAWSVWGGETQYF
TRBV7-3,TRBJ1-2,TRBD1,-,TGTGCCAGCAGCTTTTCCCAGGGGGCTGACGGCTACACCTTC,CASSFSQGADGYTF
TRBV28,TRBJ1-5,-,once,TGTGCCAGCAGTTTACGGGGGGTCCTAAATAGCAATCAGCCCCAGCATTTT,CASSLRGVLNSNQPQHF
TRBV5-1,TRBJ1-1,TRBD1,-,TGCGCCAGCAGCCCCCGGACAGGACTCCTTGGGGCTTTCTTT,CASSPRTGLLGAFF
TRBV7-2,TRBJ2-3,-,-,TGTGCCAGCAGCCCTCAGAGGGCGCCAGATACGCAGTATTTT,CASSPQRAPDTQYF
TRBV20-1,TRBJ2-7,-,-,TGCAGTGTGGAGTCCTACGAGCAGTACTTC,CSVESYEQYF
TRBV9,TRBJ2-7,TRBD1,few,TGTGCCAGCAGCGTAGGCCCGACAGGGAACTACGAGCAGTACTTC,CASSVGPTGNYEQYF
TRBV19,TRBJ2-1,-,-,TGTGCCAGTATAAGCTGGGAGTACAATGAGCAGTTCTTC,CASISWEYNEQFF
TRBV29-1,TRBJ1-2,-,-,TGCAGCGTTGAATCCTCTGCAGGCTATGGCTACACCTTC,CSVESSAGYGYTF
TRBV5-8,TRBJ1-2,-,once,TGTGCCAGCAGCTTGGGGCCGGGTAGCCACACCTTC,CASSLGPGSHTF
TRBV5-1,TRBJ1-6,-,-,TGCGCCAGCAGCTTGGGAGGGCAGGGAGGGAATTCACCCCTCCACTTT,CASSLGGQGGNSPLHF
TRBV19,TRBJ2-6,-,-,TGTGCCACACGAGCTCTCTCTGGGGCCAACGTCCTGACTTTC,CATRALSGANVLTF
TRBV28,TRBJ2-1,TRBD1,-,TGTGCCAGCAGGTTGCTTACAGGGGGCTCCTACAATGAGCAGTTCTTC,CASRLLTGGSYNEQFF
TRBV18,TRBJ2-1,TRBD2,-,TGTGCCAGCTCACCACGGGTAGCGGGAGGCAATGAGCAGTTCTTC,CASSPRVAGGNEQFF
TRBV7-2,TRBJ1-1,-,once,TGTGCCAGCAGCTTTAGTCACCGGGATAACACTGAAGCTTTCTTT,CASSFSHRDNTEAFF
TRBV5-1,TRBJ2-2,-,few,TGCGCCAGCAGCTTGGACCCAGATCCCACCGGGGAGCTGTTTTTT,CASSLDPDPTGELFF